The TCR beta chain under discussion was sequenced for a study of CD8+ T cells in alopecia areata. The V end lost 5 bases, the J end lost 10 bases, and 14 bases lay between the germline ends. This CDR3 contains 11 residues. CDR1 is DFQATT and CDR2 is SNEGSKA in the germline V gene (reference sequence). It was cDNA, reverse transcribed from extracted RNA, that served as the sequencing template. TCRdb keeps only in-frame clones here, not all; method: immunoSEQ multiplex PCR. Of more than 90,000 clones in the sample, over 60% were seen once. Starting from PBMCs, sorting isolated CD4+ and CD8+ T cells. As regards this clone: Its specificity is not known.

Study-wide findings and caveats: Patients shared TCRs less clearly than mice did, possibly owing to HLA. Sequencing of scalp tissue also captures the resident alphabeta T cells of normal skin. Lesional scalp, especially alopecia totalis/universalis, showed higher clonality than normal scalp.

The sequencing sample was made of CD4+ T cells sorted from blood. This chain uses TRBV20-1 with TRBJ2-5; no reliable D call. The receptor comes from a human donor in good health. The CDR3 DNA follows: TGCAGTGCTCATCCCGGTCAGCGCCAGTACTTC. Its translation is CSAHPGQRQYF.